The 8 T cell receptor beta chains below all came from one sample that was sequenced in a study of follicular helper T cells after annual influenza vaccination. The table came from immunoSEQ multiplex PCR; TCRdb's copy has only in-frame clones and leaves some out. This table holds some 13,000 clones, just under 80% found once. Time point: 2015-2016 season, pre-vaccination. The sequencing here drew on CXCR5- memory CD4+ T cells sorted from blood, taken on the day of influenza vaccination. The receptors originated from an adult who received the influenza vaccine.

This chain links TRBV9 with TRBJ1-2; 8 nucleotides agree with TRBD1. The CDR3 totals 14 residues. Trimming removed 4 bases from V and 8 bases from J; junction bases left unmatched: 10. Germline values: CDR1 SGDLS, CDR2 YYNGEE. CDR3 bases: TGTGCCAGCAGCACTTGGACAGGGACGGGCGGCTACACCTTC. Translation gives CASSTWTGTGGYTF.

A few counts support this clone. The V and J genes are TRBV15 and TRBJ2-1; TRBD2 matches 12 bases. V lost 0 bases and J lost 7; bases outside the gene matches: 4. Germline lookup yields CDR1 LNHNV and CDR2 YYDKDF (reference sequence). The CDR3 covers 16 residues. CDR3 nucleotides: TGTGCCACCAGCAGAGATGTAGGACTAGCGGGAAATGAGCAGTTCTTC. Residues: CATSRDVGLAGNEQFF.

CDR3 residues: CASSKAGQDVDGNSPLHF. The CDR3 bases are TGTGCCAGCAGCAAAGCGGGACAGGACGTGGACGGGAATTCACCCCTCCACTTT. V and J are TRBV21-1 and TRBJ1-6; TRBD1 is the table's D call and was not checked against the DNA. TRBV21-1 is assigned pseudogene status. There are 18 residues in the CDR3.

This chain joins TRBV2 and TRBJ2-7; 9 bases line up with TRBD1. The CDR3 is 13 residues long. The trim removed 5 bases at V and 5 bases at J, leaving 4 bases unmatched. Germline V gives CDR1 SNHLY, CDR2 FYNNEI. CDR3 region: CASSTGGADEQYF. The CDR3 DNA follows: TGTGCCAGCAGTACAGGGGGCGCGGACGAGCAGTACTTC. The whole variable domain, filled in from reference TRBV2 and TRBJ2-7, reads EPEVTQTPSHQVTQMGQEVILRCVPISNHLYFYWYRQILGQKVEFLVSFYNNEISEKSEIFDDQFSVERPDGSNFTLKIRSTKLEDSAMYFCASSTGGADEQYFGPGTRLTVT.

This sequence joins TRBV28 and TRBJ2-3; TRBD2 aligns across 10 bases. CDR3 length: 14 amino acids. The V gene end was trimmed by 8 bases and the J gene end by 4 bases; junction bases not matched to a gene: 6. From germline, CDR1 is MDHEN and CDR2 SYDVKM. CDR3 nucleotides: TGTGCCAGCTCCCCAGCGGGGGGGCCAGATACGCAGTATTTT. It codes for CASSPAGGPDTQYF.

This clone occurred once. The V call is TRBV11-2, the J call TRBJ1-1, with D unresolved. V shed 1 base and J shed 7 bases, with 4 bases lying between them. Germline CDR1 and CDR2: SGHAT and FQNNGV. This CDR3 region has 11 residues. For the CDR3, the DNA is TGTGCCAGCAGCTTAGGGCGTGAAGCTTTCTTT. Its protein is CASSLGREAFF.

This chain links TRBV7-9 with TRBJ2-7; unclear D gene. The V end was cut by 5 bases, the J end by 4 bases, with 15 bases between. Germline CDR1 reads SEHNR; CDR2 reads FQNEAQ (reference sequence). This CDR3 contains 14 residues. The CDR3: CASSPGWERYEQYF. The DNA for the CDR3 is TGTGCCAGCAGCCCCGGATGGGAAAGGTACGAGCAGTACTTC. The entire variable domain, with the rest obtained from reference TRBV7-9 and TRBJ2-7, is as follows: DTGVSQNPRHKITKRGQNVTFRCDPISEHNRLYWYRQTLGQGPEFLTYFQNEAQLEKSRLLSDRFSAERPKGSFSTLEIQRTEQGDSAMYLCASSPGWERYEQYFGPGTRLTVT.

This clone appeared a few times. V usage is TRBV7-9 and J usage is TRBJ2-7; tentatively, D is TRBD2 (6 bases). The CDR3 runs to 13 residues. CDR1 and CDR2 from the germline V gene are SEHNR and FQNEAQ (reference sequence). Trimming removed 5 bases from V and 7 bases from J, with 15 bases in between. CDR3 amino acids: CASSRGPAGEQYF. For the CDR3, the DNA is TGTGCCAGCAGCCGTGGACCGGCGGGGGAGCAGTACTTC.